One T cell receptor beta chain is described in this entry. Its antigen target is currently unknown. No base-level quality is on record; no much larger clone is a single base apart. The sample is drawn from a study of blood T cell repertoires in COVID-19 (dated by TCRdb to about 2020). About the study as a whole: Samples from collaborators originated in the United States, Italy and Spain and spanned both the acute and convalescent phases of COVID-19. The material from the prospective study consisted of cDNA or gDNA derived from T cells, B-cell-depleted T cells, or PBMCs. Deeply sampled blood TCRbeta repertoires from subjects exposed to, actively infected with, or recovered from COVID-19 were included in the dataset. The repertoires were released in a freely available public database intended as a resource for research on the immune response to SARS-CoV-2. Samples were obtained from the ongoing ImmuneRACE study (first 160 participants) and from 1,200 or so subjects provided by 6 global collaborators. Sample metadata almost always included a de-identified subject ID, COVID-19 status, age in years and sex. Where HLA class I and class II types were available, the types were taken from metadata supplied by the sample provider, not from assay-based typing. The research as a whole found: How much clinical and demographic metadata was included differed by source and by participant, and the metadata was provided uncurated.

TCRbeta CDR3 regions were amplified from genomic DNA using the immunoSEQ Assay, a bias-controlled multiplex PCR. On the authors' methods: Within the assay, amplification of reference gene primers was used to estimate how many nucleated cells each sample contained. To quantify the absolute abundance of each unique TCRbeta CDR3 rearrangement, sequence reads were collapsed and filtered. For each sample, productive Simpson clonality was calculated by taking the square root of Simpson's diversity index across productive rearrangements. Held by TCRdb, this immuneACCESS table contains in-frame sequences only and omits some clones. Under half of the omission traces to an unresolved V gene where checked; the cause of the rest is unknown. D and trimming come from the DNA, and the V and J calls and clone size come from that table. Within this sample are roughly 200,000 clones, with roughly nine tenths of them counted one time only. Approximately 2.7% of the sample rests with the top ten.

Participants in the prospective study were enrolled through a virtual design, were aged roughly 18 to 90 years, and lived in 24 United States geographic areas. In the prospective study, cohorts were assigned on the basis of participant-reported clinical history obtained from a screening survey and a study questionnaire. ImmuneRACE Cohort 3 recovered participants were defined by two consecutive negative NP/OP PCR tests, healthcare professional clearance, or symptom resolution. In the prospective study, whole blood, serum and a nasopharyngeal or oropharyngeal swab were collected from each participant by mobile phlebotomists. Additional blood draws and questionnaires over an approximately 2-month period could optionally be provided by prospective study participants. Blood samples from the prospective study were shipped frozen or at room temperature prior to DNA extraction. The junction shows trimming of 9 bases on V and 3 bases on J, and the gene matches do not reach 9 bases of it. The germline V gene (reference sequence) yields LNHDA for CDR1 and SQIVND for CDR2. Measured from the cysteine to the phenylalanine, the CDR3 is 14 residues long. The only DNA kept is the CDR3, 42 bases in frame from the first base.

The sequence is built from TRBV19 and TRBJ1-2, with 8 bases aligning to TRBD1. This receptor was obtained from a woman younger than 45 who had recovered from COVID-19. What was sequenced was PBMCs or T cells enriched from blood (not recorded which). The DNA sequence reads TGTGCCAGCGCTGAACAGGGGGATTACTATGGCTACACCTTC. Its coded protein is CASAEQGDYYGYTF.